This note documents a single T cell receptor (beta chain) sequence. This clone was detected only once. The antigen this receptor binds is unknown. Per-nucleotide qualities are absent, and no much larger clonotype sits a single base away. The CDR3 sequence holds 13 residues, the cysteine and phenylalanine included. Only the CDR3 region is kept as DNA, spanning 39 bases read in frame from base 1. As encoded in the germline V gene, CDR1 is SNHLY while CDR2 is FYNNEI. The germline V and J ends show losses of 6 bases and 6 bases respectively, and no gene match explains 3 bases of the junction. The library was built by means of the immunoSEQ multiplex PCR assay. In its TCRdb copy, this immuneACCESS table keeps in-frame sequences only and misses some clones. Where compared with another copy, unresolved V genes explain less than half of these, and the others have no known cause. The sample has fewer than 45,000 clones on record, 90% to 95% of them singletons. Of the sample, approximately 0.61% falls within the top ten clones.

This sample is drawn from a study of T cell changes during pregnancy in multiple sclerosis (dated by TCRdb to 2018 to 2020). In the study overall: Changes in the T cell repertoire over the course of pregnancy were examined in this study in women with multiple sclerosis.

The V gene is TRBV2 and the J gene is TRBJ1-2, and TRBD1 matches 11 of the central bases. This sequence originates from a female donor with multiple sclerosis, enrolled in a pregnancy study. This sample comprised CD4+ T cells from peripheral blood mononuclear cells, obtained in the third trimester of pregnancy. The CDR3 protein: CASRWTGGNGYTF. The DNA reads TGTGCCAGCAGGTGGACAGGGGGCAATGGCTACACCTTC.